Shown below are 16 T cell receptor beta chains from a single sample sequenced in a study of blood T cell repertoires in COVID-19. Assay: immunoSEQ multiplex PCR; the TCRdb copy retains only in-frame clones and omits some. Of about 90,000 clones in the sample, about 80% are singletons; the top ten hold around 6.5%. The source material was peripheral blood. Every receptor here comes from a man aged 55 to 69 with acute or convalescent COVID-19.

The rearrangement links TRBV5-1 to TRBJ1-5; TRBD1 might be the D (6 bases). Trimming pared 0 bases from V and 5 bases from J, leaving 15 bases between. Germline CDR1 and CDR2: SGHRS and YFSETQ. The CDR3 extends over 16 amino acids. The CDR3 sequence: CASSLEGGIEDQPQHF. The CDR3 region has the DNA TGCGCCAGCAGCTTGGAAGGGGGAATAGAGGATCAGCCCCAGCATTTT.

The rearrangement joins TRBV6-5 to TRBJ1-2; possible D gene TRBD1, 5 bases. The CDR3 covers 15 residues. The germline V and J ends were trimmed by 0 bases and 1 base, with 9 bases remaining between them. CDR1 and CDR2 (germline): MNHEY, SVGAGI. The CDR3 nucleotides are TGTGCCAGCAGTTACTCTATAGGGGTTAACTATGGCTACACCTTC. This encodes CASSYSIGVNYGYTF.

The chain couples TRBV7-9 to TRBJ1-6; D call uncertain. The CDR3 totals 16 residues. Per germline, CDR1 SEHNR and CDR2 FQNEAQ (reference sequence). V shed 5 bases and J shed 6 bases, with 17 bases lying between them. DNA for the CDR3: TGTGCCAGCAGCCCTGAGGCGGGCCTATTTAATTCACCCCTCCACTTT. It encodes CASSPEAGLFNSPLHF.

A remark on this clone: The identical CDR3 is also encoded by other nucleotide sequences in the sample. The chain links TRBV5-1 to TRBJ1-2; 9 nucleotides match TRBD1. The ends lost 0 bases at V and 6 bases at J; junction bases unmatched: 3. CDR1 is SGHRS and CDR2 is YFSETQ in the germline V gene. The CDR3 contains 14 residues. CDR3 in amino acids: CASSLAGQGDGYTF. CDR3 sequence (DNA): TGCGCCAGCAGCTTGGCGGGACAGGGCGATGGCTACACCTTC.

This clone was detected a few times. The V call is TRBV5-4, the J call TRBJ1-1; maybe TRBD1 (6 bases). CDR3 length: 14 amino acids. V was cut by 5 bases and J by 3 bases, with 14 bases left in between. Germline assignment: CDR1 SGHNT and CDR2 YYREEE (reference sequence). The CDR3 loop reads CASRIQGGDTEAFF. CDR3 DNA: TGTGCCAGCAGGATACAGGGAGGGGACACTGAAGCTTTCTTT.

This clone was found a few times. The gene calls are TRBV13 and TRBJ2-2; 10 bases are a match to TRBD1. The germline V gene has CDR1 PRHDT and CDR2 FYEKMQ (reference sequence). With V trimmed by 5 bases and J by 5 bases, 5 bases remained unmatched. The CDR3 contains 15 residues. This CDR3 reads CASSARTGGTGELFF. Written as DNA, the CDR3 is TGTGCCAGCAGCGCCCGGACAGGGGGAACCGGGGAGCTGTTTTTT.

The chain joins TRBV7-6 to TRBJ2-5, with D perhaps TRBD1 (7 bases). CDR1 SGHVS and CDR2 FNYEAQ come from the germline V gene. The V end lost 1 base, the J end lost 2 bases, and 14 bases lay between the germline ends. This CDR3 is 16 amino acids long. The CDR3 here is CASSLDVPGGQETQYF. The CDR3 coding sequence is TGTGCCAGCAGCTTAGATGTTCCAGGGGGGCAAGAGACCCAGTACTTC.

In its sample, this clone was seen a few times. The chain recombines TRBV6-1 with TRBJ1-1, with D maybe TRBD1 (5 bases). CDR3 size: 16 residues. Trimming took 4 bases from V and 0 from J, leaving 15 bases between them. Germline V gene lookup returns CDR1 MNHNS and CDR2 SASEGT. CDR3 bases: TGTGCCAGCAGTGTGTCGAACAGGCTTATGAACACTGAAGCTTTCTTT. This codes for CASSVSNRLMNTEAFF.

The V call is TRBV28, the J call TRBJ2-2, with TRBD2 matching 14 bases. Germline V CDR1 and CDR2: MDHEN, SYDVKM. V lost 5 bases, J lost 0 bases, and 2 bases stayed unmatched. CDR3 length: 17 residues. CDR3 sequence reads: CASSVGLAGANTGELFF. CDR3 nucleotide sequence: TGTGCCAGCAGTGTGGGACTAGCGGGGGCGAACACCGGGGAGCTGTTTTTT.

The rearrangement links TRBV6-5 to TRBJ1-2, with TRBD1 matching 7 bases. The ends lost 6 bases at V and 3 bases at J; junction bases unmatched: 7. The length of the CDR3 is 14 residues. Germline V gene data show CDR1 as MNHEY and CDR2 as SVGAGI. CDR3 nucleotides: TGTGCCAGCAGCCGCGGGACAGTCGACTATGGCTACACCTTC. The encoded protein is CASSRGTVDYGYTF.

The chain carries TRBV3-1 (or the pseudogene TRBV3-2) and TRBJ1-2, with 8 nucleotides matching TRBD1. Germline V CDR1 and CDR2: LGHDT, YNNKEL (reference sequence). V lost 1 base and J lost 4; bases outside the gene matches: 5. CDR3 length: 15 amino acids. In DNA form, the CDR3 reads TGTGCCAGCAGCCAAGTTGGGGACAGGTCCTATGGCTACACCTTC. Encoded protein: CASSQVGDRSYGYTF.

This chain joins TRBV7-9 and TRBJ1-6; no definite D call. V was shortened by 1 base and J by 9 bases, with 13 bases between the two germline ends. Germline-derived CDR1 and CDR2 are SEHNR and FQNEAQ (reference sequence). The CDR3 length is 15 residues. This CDR3 is CASSLGGRGSSPLHF. In DNA, the CDR3 is TGTGCCAGCAGCTTAGGGGGTCGGGGAAGTTCACCCCTCCACTTT.

The J gene is TRBJ2-5, the V gene TRBV11-2; tentatively, D is TRBD2 (5 bases). Between the trimmed V and J ends, which lost 5 bases and 2 bases, there was a span of 9 bases. From germline, CDR1 is SGHAT and CDR2 FQNNGV. The CDR3 consists of 13 residues. CDR3 in amino acids: CASSRDYQETQYF. The CDR3 nucleotides are TGTGCCAGCAGCCGGGATTATCAAGAGACCCAGTACTTC. The whole variable domain, remainder taken from reference TRBV11-2 and TRBJ2-5, is EAGVAQSPRYKIIEKRQSVAFWCNPISGHATLYWYQQILGQGPKLLIQFQNNGVVDDSQLPKDRFSAERLKGVDSTLKIQPAKLEDSAVYLCASSRDYQETQYFGPGTRLLVL.

V usage is TRBV7-3 and J usage is TRBJ2-3; D remains ambiguous. Trimming stripped 5 bases from V and 0 bases from J, with 9 bases between. Germline V CDR1 and CDR2: SGHTA, FQGTGA. CDR3 length: 14 amino acids. Here the CDR3 DNA reads TGTGCCAGCAGCCCCTTGAGCAGCACAGATACGCAGTATTTT. Protein product: CASSPLSSTDTQYF.

J is TRBJ2-5 and V is TRBV7-3, with a tentative D call TRBD1 (6 bases). The CDR3 runs to 14 residues. Germline lookup yields CDR1 SGHTA and CDR2 FQGTGA. Trimming stripped 5 bases from V and 4 bases from J, with 14 bases between. CDR3 protein: CASSPSDSRETQYF. The CDR3 nucleotides read TGTGCCAGCAGCCCTTCGGACAGTCGAGAGACCCAGTACTTC.

The CDR3 coding sequence is TGTGCCAGCAGTTACCGATTCACAGGGACACCCCTCCACTTT. This sequence encodes CASSYRFTGTPLHF. This chain links TRBV6-5 with TRBJ1-6, with D maybe TRBD1 (6 bases). Per germline, CDR1 MNHEY and CDR2 SVGAGI. The CDR3 contains 14 residues. Trimming stripped 2 bases from V and 11 bases from J, with 13 bases between.